These T cell receptor beta chains were read from a single sample in a study of blood T cell repertoires in COVID-19. TCRdb's table, derived via immunoSEQ multiplex PCR, lists solely in-frame clones and lacks some. The sample contains around 100,000 clones, over 75% of which appear only once. Sequencing was carried out using peripheral blood. These receptors were taken from a human donor in a cohort sampled during active or convalescent COVID-19. CDR3s include the opening cysteine and the closing phenylalanine or tryptophan. D genes are given only for firm matches. The size field is filled for only some rows; it gives once, few, many or a size class.

18 TRBJ2-4 TRBV4-2 . TRBD1 TGTGCCAGCAGCCAAGCCAGGGGGCAGATAATAGCCAAAAACATTCAGTACTTC CASSQARGQIIAKNIQYF
14 TRBJ1-2 TRBV19 . TRBD1 TGTGCCAGTAGGCGACCGGGACAGAGCTATGGCTACACCTTC CASRRPGQSYGYTF
13 TRBJ2-5 TRBV7-2 . . TGTGCCAGCAGCCGGGACTTTCCGGAGACCCAGTACTTC CASSRDFPETQYF
12 TRBJ2-3 TRBV29-1 . . TGCAGCGTTTTAACAGCCACAGATACGCAGTATTTT CSVLTATDTQYF
15 TRBJ1-4 TRBV4-3 . TRBD1 TGCGCCAGCAGCCAAGATAAGGGACAGGGTGAAAAACTGTTTTTT CASSQDKGQGEKLFF
14 TRBJ2-7 TRBV28 . . TGTGCCAGCAGTGGCAGGGGTAACCCCTACGAGCAGTACTTC CASSGRGNPYEQYF
17 TRBJ2-2 TRBV19 . . TGTGCCAGTAGTCTGGGGGGAGGAAAGGGGAACACCGGGGAGCTGTTTTTT CASSLGGGKGNTGELFF
14 TRBJ1-3 TRBV25-1 . . TGTGCCAGCAGGCAGGGCGGTAAGGGAAACACCATATATTTT CASRQGGKGNTIYF
15 TRBJ1-3 TRBV15 . . TGTGCCACCAGCAGAGATTTGAGCTCTGGAAACACCATATATTTT CATSRDLSSGNTIYF
11 TRBJ1-2 TRBV25-1 . . TGTGCCATCCTAGGGCAGGGTGGCTACACCTTC CAILGQGGYTF
16 TRBJ2-2 TRBV7-3 . TRBD2 TGTGCCAGCAGCCCCCGGGGACTAGTAAACACCGGGGAGCTGTTTTTT CASSPRGLVNTGELFF
15 TRBJ2-7 TRBV18 . . TGTGCCAGCTCACAAACCGGGACACTACTCTACGAGCAGTACTTC CASSQTGTLLYEQYF
15 TRBJ1-5 TRBV27 once TRBD1 TGTGCCAGCAGTTTCCGACAGGGATTGGATCAGCCCCAGCATTTT CASSFRQGLDQPQHF
12 TRBJ2-3 TRBV7-6 . . TGTGCCAGCAGCCTACGCACAGATACGCAGTATTTT CASSLRTDTQYF
16 TRBJ1-2 TRBV7-3 . . TGTGCCAGCAGCTTAAACCCCGGGACACGCTCAGATGGCTACACCTTC CASSLNPGTRSDGYTF
15 TRBJ2-7 TRBV5-1 . TRBD1 TGCGCCAGCAACTCAGGGCAGGGGGCATCCTACGAGCAGTACTTC CASNSGQGASYEQYF
13 TRBJ2-1 TRBV5-6 . . TGTGCCAGCAGCTTACGGCTAGTAAATGAGCAGTTCTTC CASSLRLVNEQFF
13 TRBJ1-3 TRBV30 . . TGTGCCTGGAGTGTATCGGGGTCGGTAACCATATATTTT CAWSVSGSVTIYF
15 TRBJ1-5 TRBV18 . TRBD1 TGTGCCAGCTCACCAAGGACAGGGATCAATCAGCCCCAGCATTTT CASSPRTGINQPQHF
15 TRBJ1-2 TRBV2 . TRBD1 TGTGCCAGCAGTCCACCGGGACAGGGAGGGTATGGCTACACCTTC CASSPPGQGGYGYTF
15 TRBJ2-5 TRBV7-2 . . TGTGCCAGCAGCTTAGGGCTAGGGGGTTTGGAGACCCAGTACTTC CASSLGLGGLETQYF
13 TRBJ2-3 TRBV6-5 . . TGTGCCAGCAGGCTTCGGGGAACAGATACGCAGTATTTT CASRLRGTDTQYF
16 TRBJ2-3 TRBV5-1 . . TGCGCCAGCAGCCCCTGGAGAAGCCTTCGTATCGATACGCAGTATTTT CASSPWRSLRIDTQYF
12 TRBJ2-5 TRBV24-1 . . TGTGCCACCAGTCAAAGTAGTGAGACCCAGTACTTC CATSQSSETQYF
15 TRBJ1-5 TRBV5-1 . . TGCGCCAGCAGCTTTGGTGACAGTCCCTATCAGCCCCAGCATTTT CASSFGDSPYQPQHF
16 TRBJ2-2 TRBV7-8 . . TGTGCCAGCAGCTTAGCCCGGGTTTCGAACACCGGGGAGCTGTTTTTT CASSLARVSNTGELFF
15 TRBJ1-1 TRBV12-2 . . TGTGCAAGTCGCACATTACACCAGCGCCCCACTGAAGCTTTCTTT CASRTLHQRPTEAFF
13 TRBJ1-6 TRBV6-5 . . TGTGCCAGCAGGCTCAGGTATAATTCACCCCTCCACTTT CASRLRYNSPLHF
17 TRBJ2-1 TRBV19 . TRBD1 TGTGCCAGTATTAGTGGTGTCGGTCGACAGGGGCACAATGAGCAGTTCTTC CASISGVGRQGHNEQFF